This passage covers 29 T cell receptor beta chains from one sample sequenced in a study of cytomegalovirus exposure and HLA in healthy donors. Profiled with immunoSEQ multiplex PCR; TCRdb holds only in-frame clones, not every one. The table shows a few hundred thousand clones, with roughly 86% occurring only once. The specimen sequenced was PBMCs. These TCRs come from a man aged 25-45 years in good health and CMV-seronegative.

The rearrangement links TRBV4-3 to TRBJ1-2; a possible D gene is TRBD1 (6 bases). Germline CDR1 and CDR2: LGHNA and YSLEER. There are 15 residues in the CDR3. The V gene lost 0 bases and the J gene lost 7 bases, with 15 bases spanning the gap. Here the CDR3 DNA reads TGCGCCAGCAGCCAAGATGGAACAGGGAAGGGTGGCTACACCTTC. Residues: CASSQDGTGKGGYTF.

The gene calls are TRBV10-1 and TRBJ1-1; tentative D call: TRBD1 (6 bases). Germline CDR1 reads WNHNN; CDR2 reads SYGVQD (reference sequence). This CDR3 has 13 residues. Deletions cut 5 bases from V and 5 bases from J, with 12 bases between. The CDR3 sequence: CASSQGRGTEAFF. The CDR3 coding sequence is TGCGCCAGCAGTCAGGGGAGGGGGACTGAAGCTTTCTTT.

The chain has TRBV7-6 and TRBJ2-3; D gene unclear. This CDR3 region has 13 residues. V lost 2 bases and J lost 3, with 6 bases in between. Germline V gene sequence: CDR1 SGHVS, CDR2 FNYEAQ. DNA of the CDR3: TGTGCCAGCAGCTTATCCCGTACAGATACGCAGTATTTT. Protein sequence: CASSLSRTDTQYF. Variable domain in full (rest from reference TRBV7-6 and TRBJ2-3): GAGVSQSPRYKVTKRGQDVALRCDPISGHVSLYWYRQALGQGPEFLTYFNYEAQQDKSGLPNDRFSAERPEGSISTLTIQRTEQRDSAMYRCASSLSRTDTQYFGPGTRLTVL.

In DNA form, the CDR3 reads TGCGCCAGCAGTGTAGGGGCCGACACGCAGTATTTT. It specifies CASSVGADTQYF. The chain uses TRBV10-1 and TRBJ2-3; TRBD1 is a possible D gene (5 bases). CDR1 WNHNN and CDR2 SYGVQD come from the germline V gene (reference sequence). CDR3 length equals 12 residues. V dropped 4 bases and J dropped 9 bases, with 11 bases sitting between them.

The CDR3: CASSGSGGQNEQFF. Written as DNA, the CDR3 is TGTGCCAGCAGCGGTAGCGGGGGGCAAAATGAGCAGTTCTTC. The chain couples TRBV7-9 to TRBJ2-1; 10 bases fit TRBD2. Trimming at V came to 5 bases and at J to 7 bases, leaving 5 bases not matched to a gene. Looked up from germline, CDR1 is SEHNR and CDR2 is FQNEAQ (reference sequence). This CDR3 spans 14 amino acids.

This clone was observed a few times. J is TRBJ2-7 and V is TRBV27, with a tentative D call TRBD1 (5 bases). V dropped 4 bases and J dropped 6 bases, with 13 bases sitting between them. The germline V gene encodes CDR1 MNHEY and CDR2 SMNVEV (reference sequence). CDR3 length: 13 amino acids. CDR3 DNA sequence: TGTGCCAGCAGTTGGTCCAGGGTAGGCGAGCAGTACTTC. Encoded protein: CASSWSRVGEQYF.

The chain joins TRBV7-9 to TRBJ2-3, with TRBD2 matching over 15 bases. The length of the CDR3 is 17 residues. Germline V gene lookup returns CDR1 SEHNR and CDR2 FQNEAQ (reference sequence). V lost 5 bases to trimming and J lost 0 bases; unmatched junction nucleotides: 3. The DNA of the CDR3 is TGTGCCAGCAGCCAGGGACTAGCGGGGGGTAGCACAGATACGCAGTATTTT. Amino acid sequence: CASSQGLAGGSTDTQYF.

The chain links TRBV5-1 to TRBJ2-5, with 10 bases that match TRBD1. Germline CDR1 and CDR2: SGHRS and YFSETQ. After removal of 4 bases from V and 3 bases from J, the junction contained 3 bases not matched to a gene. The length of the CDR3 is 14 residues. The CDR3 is CASSTGTGEETQYF. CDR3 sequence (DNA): TGCGCCAGCAGCACCGGGACAGGGGAAGAGACCCAGTACTTC.

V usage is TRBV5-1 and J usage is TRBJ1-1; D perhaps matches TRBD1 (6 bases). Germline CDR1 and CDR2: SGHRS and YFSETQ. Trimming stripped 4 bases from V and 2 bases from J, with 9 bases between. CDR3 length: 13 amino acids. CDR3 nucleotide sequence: TGCGCCAGCAGCCCAGGGGAAAACACTGAAGCTTTCTTT. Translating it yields CASSPGENTEAFF.

The CDR3, as DNA: TGTGCCAGCAGTTACTCCGTAGCTAACTATGGCTACACCTTC. Encoded protein: CASSYSVANYGYTF. This chain uses TRBV6-5 with TRBJ1-2; D is uncertain. The V end was cut by 0 bases, the J end by 0 bases, with 5 bases between. From germline, CDR1 is MNHEY and CDR2 SVGAGI. The CDR3 loop spans 14 amino acids.

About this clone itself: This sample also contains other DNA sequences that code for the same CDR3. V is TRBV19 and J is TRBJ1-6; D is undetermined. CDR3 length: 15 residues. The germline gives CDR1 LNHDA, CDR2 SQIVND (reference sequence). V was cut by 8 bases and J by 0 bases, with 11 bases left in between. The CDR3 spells CASAPGSSYNSPLHF. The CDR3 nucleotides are TGTGCCAGTGCTCCCGGGAGCTCCTATAATTCACCCCTCCACTTT. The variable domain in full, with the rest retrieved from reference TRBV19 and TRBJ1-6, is DGGITQSPKYLFRKEGQNVTLSCEQNLNHDAMYWYRQDPGQGLRLIYYSQIVNDFQKGDIAEGYSVSREKKESFPLTVTSAQKNPTAFYLCASAPGSSYNSPLHFGNGTRLTVT.

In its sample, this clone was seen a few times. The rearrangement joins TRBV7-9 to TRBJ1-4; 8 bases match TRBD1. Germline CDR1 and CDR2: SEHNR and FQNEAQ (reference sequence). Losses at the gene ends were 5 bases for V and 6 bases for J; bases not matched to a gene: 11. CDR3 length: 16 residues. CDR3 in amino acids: CASSPTDRGGDEKLFF. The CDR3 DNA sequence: TGTGCCAGCAGCCCCACAGACAGGGGAGGAGATGAAAAACTGTTTTTT.

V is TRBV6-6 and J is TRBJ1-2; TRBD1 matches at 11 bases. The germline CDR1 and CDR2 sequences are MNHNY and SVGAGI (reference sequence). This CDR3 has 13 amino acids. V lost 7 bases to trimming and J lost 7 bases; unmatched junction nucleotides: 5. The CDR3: CASNGQGAIGYTF. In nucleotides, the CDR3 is TGTGCCAGCAATGGACAGGGGGCAATTGGCTACACCTTC.

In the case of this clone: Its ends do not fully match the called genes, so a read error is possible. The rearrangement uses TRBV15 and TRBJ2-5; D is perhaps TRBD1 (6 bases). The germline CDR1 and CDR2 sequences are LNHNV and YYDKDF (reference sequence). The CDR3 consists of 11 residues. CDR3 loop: CATSRVGRGDF. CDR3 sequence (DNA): TGTGCCACCAGCAGAGTAGGCAGGGGTGACTTC.

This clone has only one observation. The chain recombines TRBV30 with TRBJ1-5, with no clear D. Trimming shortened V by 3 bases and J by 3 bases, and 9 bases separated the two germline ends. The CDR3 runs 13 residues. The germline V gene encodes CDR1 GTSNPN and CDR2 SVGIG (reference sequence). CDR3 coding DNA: TGTGCCTGGAGACAACAGCCCAATCAGCCCCAGCATTTT. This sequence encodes CAWRQQPNQPQHF. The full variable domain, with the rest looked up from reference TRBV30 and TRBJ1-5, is SQTIHQWPATLVQPVGSPLSLECTVEGTSNPNLYWYRQAAGRGLQLLFYSVGIGQISSEVPQNLSASRPQDRQFILSSKKLLLSDSGFYLCAWRQQPNQPQHFGDGTRLSIL.

The CDR3 nucleotides read TGTGCCTGGTGGGGACAAGTAAAACCAGATAGCACAGATACGCAGTATTTT. Amino acid sequence: CAWWGQVKPDSTDTQYF. The J gene is TRBJ2-3, the V gene TRBV30; TRBD1 might be the D (6 bases). The CDR3 is 17 residues long. V dropped 5 bases and J dropped 0 bases, with 21 bases sitting between them. Germline values: CDR1 GTSNPN, CDR2 SVGIG (reference sequence).

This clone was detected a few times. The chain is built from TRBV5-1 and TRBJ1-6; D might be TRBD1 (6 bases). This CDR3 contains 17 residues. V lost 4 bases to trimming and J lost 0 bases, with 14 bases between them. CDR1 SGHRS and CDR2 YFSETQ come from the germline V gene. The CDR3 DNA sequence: TGCGCCAGCAGCAGACAGGCCCCGGCCTCCTATAATTCACCCCTCCACTTT. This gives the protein CASSRQAPASYNSPLHF.

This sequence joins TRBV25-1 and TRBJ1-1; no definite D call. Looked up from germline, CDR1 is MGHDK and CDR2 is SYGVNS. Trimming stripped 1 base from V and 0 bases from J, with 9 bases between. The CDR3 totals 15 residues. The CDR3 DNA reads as TGTGCCAGCAGTGAATCACAGAACATGAACACTGAAGCTTTCTTT. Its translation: CASSESQNMNTEAFF.

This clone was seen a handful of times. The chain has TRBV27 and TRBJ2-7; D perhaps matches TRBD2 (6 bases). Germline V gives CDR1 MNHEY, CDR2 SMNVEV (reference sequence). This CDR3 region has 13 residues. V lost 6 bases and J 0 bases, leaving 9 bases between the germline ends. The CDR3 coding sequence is TGTGCCAGCAGGGACTACAGCTCCTACGAGCAGTACTTC. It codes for CASRDYSSYEQYF.

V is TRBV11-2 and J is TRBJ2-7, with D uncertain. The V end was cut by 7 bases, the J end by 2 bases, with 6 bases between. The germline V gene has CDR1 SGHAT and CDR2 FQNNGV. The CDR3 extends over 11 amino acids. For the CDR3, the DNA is TGTGCCAGCACCCCCGCCTACGAGCAGTACTTC. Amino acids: CASTPAYEQYF.

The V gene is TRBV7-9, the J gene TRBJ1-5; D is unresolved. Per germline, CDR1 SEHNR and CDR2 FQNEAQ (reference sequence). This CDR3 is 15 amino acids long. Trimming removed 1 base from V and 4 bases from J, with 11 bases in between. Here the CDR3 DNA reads TGTGCCAGCAGCTTAGGGGCAGAACTTAATCAGCCCCAGCATTTT. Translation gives CASSLGAELNQPQHF.

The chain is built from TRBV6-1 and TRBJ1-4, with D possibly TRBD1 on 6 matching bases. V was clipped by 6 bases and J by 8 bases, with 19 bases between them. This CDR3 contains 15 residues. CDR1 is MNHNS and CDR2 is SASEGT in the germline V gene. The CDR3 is CASSEGGTKGEKLFF. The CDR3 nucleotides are TGTGCCAGCAGCGAGGGTGGGACAAAGGGGGAAAAACTGTTTTTT.

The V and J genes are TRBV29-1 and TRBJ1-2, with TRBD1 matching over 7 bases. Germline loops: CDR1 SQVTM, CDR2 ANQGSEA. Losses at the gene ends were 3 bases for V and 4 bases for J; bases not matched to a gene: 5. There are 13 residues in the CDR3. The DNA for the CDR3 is TGCAGCGTTGACCGGACAGGCTTCTATGGCTACACCTTC. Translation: CSVDRTGFYGYTF.

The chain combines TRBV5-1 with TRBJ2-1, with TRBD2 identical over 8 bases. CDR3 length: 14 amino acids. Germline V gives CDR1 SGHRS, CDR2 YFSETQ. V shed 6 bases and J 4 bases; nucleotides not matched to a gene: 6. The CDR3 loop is CASKASGGYNEQFF. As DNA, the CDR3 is TGCGCCAGCAAAGCGAGCGGGGGTTACAATGAGCAGTTCTTC.

CDR3 in DNA: TGTGCCAGTAGTAGACAAACAGCAATCGAGCAGTACTTC. It is translated as CASSRQTAIEQYF. This chain links TRBV19 with TRBJ2-7; D unresolved. The germline gives CDR1 LNHDA, CDR2 SQIVND (reference sequence). There are 13 residues in the CDR3. Trimming removed 4 bases from V and 6 bases from J, with 13 bases in between.

The CDR3 region is CASSNNRFGTDTQYF. For the CDR3, the DNA is TGTGCCAGCAGTAACAACAGGTTTGGCACAGATACGCAGTATTTT. The chain carries TRBV6-6 and TRBJ2-3; a weak D match, TRBD1 (5 bases). The CDR3 extends over 15 amino acids. V was pared by 5 bases and J by 1 base, with 13 bases between. From germline, CDR1 is MNHNY and CDR2 SVGAGI (reference sequence).

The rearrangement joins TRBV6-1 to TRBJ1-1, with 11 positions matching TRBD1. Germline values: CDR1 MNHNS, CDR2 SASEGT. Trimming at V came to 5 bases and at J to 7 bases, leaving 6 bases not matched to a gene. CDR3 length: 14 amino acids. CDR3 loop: CASSPDRGLFEAFF. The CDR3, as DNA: TGTGCCAGCAGTCCGGACAGGGGGCTATTTGAAGCTTTCTTT.

CDR3 nucleotides: TGTGCCAGTAGTATAGGGGGCTTGGGCAATCAGCCCCAGCATTTT. Its protein is CASSIGGLGNQPQHF. The rearrangement links TRBV19 to TRBJ1-5, with D maybe TRBD1 (5 bases). The CDR3 has 15 residues. Germline V gene data show CDR1 as LNHDA and CDR2 as SQIVND (reference sequence). Deletions cut 1 base from V and 2 bases from J, with 9 bases between.

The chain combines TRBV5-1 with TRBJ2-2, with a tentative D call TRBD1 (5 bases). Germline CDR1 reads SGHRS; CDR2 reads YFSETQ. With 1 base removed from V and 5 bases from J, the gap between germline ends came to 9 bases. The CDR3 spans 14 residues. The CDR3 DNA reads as TGCGCCAGCAGCTTGATAGGGGATACCGGGGAGCTGTTTTTT. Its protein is CASSLIGDTGELFF.